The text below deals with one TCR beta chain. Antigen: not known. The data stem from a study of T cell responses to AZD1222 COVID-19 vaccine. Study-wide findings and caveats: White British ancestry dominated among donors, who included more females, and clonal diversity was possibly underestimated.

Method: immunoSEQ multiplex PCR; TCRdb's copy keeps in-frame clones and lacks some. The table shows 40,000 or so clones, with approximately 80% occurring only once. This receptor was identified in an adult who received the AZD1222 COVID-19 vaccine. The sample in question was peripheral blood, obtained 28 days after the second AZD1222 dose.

The CDR3 DNA sequence: TGTGCCAGCAGATGGACAGGGAACACTGAAGCTTTCTTT. Translation: CASRWTGNTEAFF. The chain joins TRBV9 to TRBJ1-1; 7 bases are a match to TRBD1. The germline gives CDR1 SGDLS, CDR2 YYNGEE. V shed 5 bases and J 1 base; nucleotides not matched to a gene: 2. The CDR3 has 13 residues.